The next 18 T cell receptor beta chains were all read from a single sample in a study of beta chain features in type 1 diabetes (dated by TCRdb to the late 2010s). Here is what the overall study found, with its caveats: In all four CD4+ subsets, TCRB CDR3 length was moderately but significantly shorter in type 1 diabetes patients.

What these receptors recognize is not known. The library relied on the immunoSEQ multiplex PCR assay. All of the isolated RNA was reverse transcribed with the High Capacity cDNA Reverse Transcription Kit, so expressed TCRB transcripts were sequenced. TCRdb took over this immuneACCESS table, retaining in-frame rearrangements with V and J assigned. Such tables are incomplete; in checked studies, under half of the missing clones stem from an unresolved V gene, and the remainder is unexplained. The sample table records about 240,000 clones; approximately 14% of these occur just once. In total, the top ten clones hold approximately 0.02% of the sample. Sequenced sample: naive CD4+ T cells from blood. The sample's cell subset or site label, in plain terms: true naive CD4+ T cells. Every receptor here comes from a man aged 30 to 45 with type 1 diabetes.

This rearrangement joins TRBV11-3 to TRBJ2-2, with TRBD1 identical over 9 bases. Trimming took 5 bases from V and 7 from J; bases not matched to a gene: 8. Germline V gives CDR1 SGHNT, CDR2 YENEEA. This CDR3 region has 15 residues. In DNA, the CDR3 is TGTGCCAGCAGCGAACCCGGGACAGGGTACGGGGAGCTGTTTTTT. Translating gives CASSEPGTGYGELFF.

This clone occurred a few times. The gene calls are TRBV7-2 and TRBJ2-7; 11 nucleotides agree with TRBD2. The germline V gene encodes CDR1 SGHTA and CDR2 FQGNSA. The CDR3 is made up of 15 amino acids. The trim removed 1 base at V and 4 bases at J, leaving 3 bases unmatched. CDR3 region: CASSLGLAGPYEQYF. The CDR3 nucleotides read TGTGCCAGCAGCTTAGGACTAGCGGGACCGTACGAGCAGTACTTC.

The CDR3 protein is CASRWGLYEQYF. CDR3 bases: TGTGCCAGCAGGTGGGGACTCTACGAGCAGTACTTC. The V gene is TRBV11-2, the J gene TRBJ2-7, with D perhaps matching TRBD2 (6 bases). The CDR3 runs to 12 residues. The germline V gene has CDR1 SGHAT and CDR2 FQNNGV. Trimming stripped 6 bases from V and 3 bases from J, with 9 bases between.

This clone was seen more than once but under ten times. The CDR3 loop is CASSYSDRERLYEQYF. The CDR3 DNA sequence: TGTGCCAGCAGTTACTCCGACAGGGAAAGGCTCTACGAGCAGTACTTC. The rearrangement uses TRBV6-5 and TRBJ2-7; 7 bases align to TRBD1. Germline V gene data show CDR1 as MNHEY and CDR2 as SVGAGI. CDR3 length: 16 residues. The junction had 8 bases not matched to a gene; V was cut back by 0 bases and J by 3 bases.

This clone has only a few counts. The CDR3 DNA reads TGTGCCAGCAGCTTTCCGGGACAGACTAACTATGGCTACACCTTC. Translation: CASSFPGQTNYGYTF. The gene calls are TRBV5-4 and TRBJ1-2, with TRBD1 matching 7 bases. V lost 2 bases, J lost 0 bases, and 4 bases stayed unmatched. CDR3 length: 15 residues. Germline loops: CDR1 SGHNT, CDR2 YYREEE (reference sequence).

This chain connects TRBV5-1 to TRBJ2-7; 11 bases fit TRBD2. The trim removed 4 bases at V and 3 bases at J, leaving 3 bases unmatched. Germline CDR1 SGHRS, CDR2 YFSETQ. This CDR3 is built from 14 residues. The CDR3 DNA is TGCGCCAGCAGCCAGGGACTAGCGGACTACGAGCAGTACTTC. Amino acid sequence: CASSQGLADYEQYF.

This clone has only a few counts. The chain is built from TRBV4-1 and TRBJ1-1; D is perhaps TRBD1 (5 bases). This CDR3 has 15 residues. Trimming shortened V by 1 base and J by 2 bases, and 11 bases separated the two germline ends. Germline V lookup: CDR1 MGHRA, CDR2 YSYEKL. The CDR3 DNA is TGCGCCAGCAGCCAAGGGCGCAGGGCTAACACTGAAGCTTTCTTT. Amino acids: CASSQGRRANTEAFF.

This clone has only a few counts. This rearrangement joins TRBV19 to TRBJ1-2, with TRBD1 matching over 11 bases. Per the germline V gene, CDR1 is LNHDA and CDR2 is SQIVND (reference sequence). The CDR3 sequence is 14 residues long. With V trimmed by 4 bases and J by 8 bases, 6 bases remained unmatched. Here the CDR3 DNA reads TGTGCCAGTAGTACCGGACAGGGGGCGTACGGCTACACCTTC. Its protein is CASSTGQGAYGYTF. The full variable domain, in which reference TRBV19 and TRBJ1-2 provide the parts outside the CDR3, is DGGITQSPKYLFRKEGQNVTLSCEQNLNHDAMYWYRQDPGQGLRLIYYSQIVNDFQKGDIAEGYSVSREKKESFPLTVTSAQKNPTAFYLCASSTGQGAYGYTFGSGTRLTVV.

The chain uses TRBV19 and TRBJ2-5; the D gene is possibly TRBD2 (6 bases). The CDR3 is 13 residues long. V lost 5 bases and J 4 bases, leaving 11 bases between the germline ends. Germline V gene data show CDR1 as LNHDA and CDR2 as SQIVND (reference sequence). The CDR3 nucleotides are TGTGCCAGTAGTGGGGGACTCTCAGAGACCCAGTACTTC. It yields the protein CASSGGLSETQYF.

The chain carries TRBV30 and TRBJ2-7; 7 positions agree with TRBD1. The CDR3 has 16 residues. Germline V gene sequence: CDR1 GTSNPN, CDR2 SVGIG (reference sequence). V shed 3 bases and J 0 bases; nucleotides not matched to a gene: 11. The CDR3 sequence: CAWSPWTGFSSYEQYF. CDR3 sequence (DNA): TGTGCCTGGAGCCCTTGGACAGGTTTCAGCTCCTACGAGCAGTACTTC.

This chain uses TRBV5-1 with TRBJ2-1, with 9 bases lining up with TRBD1. V shed 4 bases and J 0 bases; nucleotides not matched to a gene: 5. The CDR3 has 16 residues. CDR1 and CDR2 from the germline V gene are SGHRS and YFSETQ. The CDR3 nucleotides read TGCGCCAGCAGCGTGGGACAGGGAAGCTCCTACAATGAGCAGTTCTTC. This sequence encodes CASSVGQGSSYNEQFF.

The chain joins TRBV5-1 to TRBJ1-5; 8 bases fit TRBD1. V dropped 4 bases and J dropped 0; count of bases not matched to a gene: 3. The CDR3 totals 15 residues. Germline CDR1 reads SGHRS; CDR2 reads YFSETQ. For the CDR3, the DNA is TGCGCCAGCAGCCCGACAGGGGATAGCAATCAGCCCCAGCATTTT. Amino acids: CASSPTGDSNQPQHF.

The chain combines TRBV6-6 with TRBJ1-2; D not resolved. This CDR3 is built from 14 residues. The germline V gene has CDR1 MNHNY and CDR2 SVGAGI (reference sequence). Trimming shortened V by 1 base and J by 7 bases, and 13 bases separated the two germline ends. The CDR3 region is CASSYYADAGGYTF. CDR3 nucleotide sequence: TGTGCCAGCAGTTACTATGCGGACGCGGGTGGCTACACCTTC.

V and J are TRBV7-2 and TRBJ2-1; TRBD2 agrees at 9 bases. V shed 4 bases, J shed 9 bases, and the junction held 13 bases outside the gene matches. The germline gives CDR1 SGHTA, CDR2 FQGNSA. The CDR3 sequence is 16 residues long. The CDR3 loop reads CASSSRGRVGRGEQFF. CDR3 DNA: TGTGCCAGCAGCTCTCGCGGGAGGGTGGGCCGCGGTGAGCAGTTCTTC. Full variable domain (missing parts from reference TRBV7-2 and TRBJ2-1): GAGVSQSPSNKVTEKGKDVELRCDPISGHTALYWYRQSLGQGLEFLIYFQGNSAPDKSGLPSDRFSAERTGGSVSTLTIQRTQQEDSAVYLCASSSRGRVGRGEQFFGPGTRLTVL.

The CDR3 loop reads CASSIGRGAGWNTEAFF. The CDR3 region has the DNA TGCGCCAGCAGCATAGGGCGAGGTGCAGGGTGGAACACTGAAGCTTTCTTT. This chain joins TRBV4-1 and TRBJ1-1, with D possibly matching TRBD1 (5 bases). Germline V gene sequence: CDR1 MGHRA, CDR2 YSYEKL. This CDR3 has 17 residues. With 5 bases removed from V and 1 base from J, the gap between germline ends came to 20 bases.

This clone came up a few times. The chain has TRBV5-6 and TRBJ1-2; the match to TRBD1 covers 8 bases. The CDR3 covers 13 residues. Germline V lookup: CDR1 SGHDT, CDR2 YYEEEE. V lost 6 bases to trimming and J lost 8 bases; unmatched junction nucleotides: 9. CDR3 protein: CASTEDRVGGYTF. DNA of the CDR3: TGTGCCAGCACCGAGGACAGGGTAGGCGGCTACACCTTC.

V is TRBV19 and J is TRBJ1-5; 9 bases are a match to TRBD1. CDR1 is LNHDA and CDR2 is SQIVND in the germline V gene (reference sequence). The CDR3 is made up of 14 amino acids. V shed 9 bases, J shed 7 bases, and the junction held 10 bases outside the gene matches. The DNA of the CDR3 is TGTGCCAGCGCCGGGACAGGGACGCGCCAGCCCCAGCATTTT. The encoded protein is CASAGTGTRQPQHF.

This clone came up a few times. The V call is TRBV29-1, the J call TRBJ1-2, with 8 bases fitting TRBD1. CDR1 is SQVTM, CDR2 ANQGSEA, per germline. V lost 0 bases and J lost 2; bases outside the gene matches: 5. This CDR3 contains 15 residues. CDR3 sequence (DNA): TGCAGCGTTGAAGAAAGGGGACAGGTGAACTATGGCTACACCTTC. Translation gives CSVEERGQVNYGYTF.